Below, one T cell receptor (beta chain) is given with its context. The sample's time point: patch test 2, 6 weeks after DPC sensitization. Specified treatment: therapeutic diphenylcyclopropenone sensitization with weekly scalp DPC. These data belong to a study of human T cells and chemical hapten exposure. TCRdb processed the RACE reads anew with MiXCR; each CDR3 protein has one entry. The table has approximately 110,000 distinct CDR3 sequences, 9.2% seen once; the top ten hold approximately 2.8%. The sequence came from a woman aged 40 to 50 with alopecia areata. Some clones in this sample may be carry-over from other donors' samples. The source material was whole blood, sampled in connection with sensitization to the hapten diphenylcyclopropenone (DPC).

The CDR3 DNA follows: TGTGCCAGCAGCTTGAGTGGACAGATCAATGAGCAGTTCTTC. Translating gives CASSLSGQINEQFF. V and J are TRBV5-4 and TRBJ2-1; perhaps TRBD1 as D (6 bases). Germline CDR1 is SGHNT and CDR2 is YYREEE (reference sequence). Trimming stripped 1 base from V and 6 bases from J, with 11 bases between. The CDR3 runs 14 residues.